This TCR beta chain was retrieved from a study of cytomegalovirus exposure and HLA in healthy donors. J was trimmed by 6 bases and V by 6 bases; bases with no gene match: 5. Germline CDR1 is SEHNR and CDR2 is FQNEAQ (reference sequence). CDR3 length equals 13 residues. The primer mix had 60 Vbeta and 13 Jbeta primers. The table came from immunoSEQ multiplex PCR; TCRdb's copy has only in-frame clones and leaves some out. The sample lists more than 150,000 clones; approximately 81% were seen once. For this clone: What it binds is unknown.

Overall study results and limits: CMV serostatus stood as the only immune exposure information on hand. Prediction of most subjects' HLA-A and HLA-B alleles by TCR beta sequences was reportedly accurate. Generally TCR sequences proved uncommon, though certain public TCRs appeared in numerous donors.

Input material: PBMCs. The TCR comes from a boy aged 2-15 years in good health and CMV-seronegative. The chain employs TRBV7-9 and TRBJ2-1, with 7 positions matching TRBD2. CDR3 DNA sequence: TGTGCCAGCAGACTGGGGGGGGTCAATGAGCAGTTCTTC. It specifies CASRLGGVNEQFF.